These 28 T cell receptor beta chains originate from one sample sequenced in a study of human T cells and chemical hapten exposure. TCRdb reanalysed the RACE reads using MiXCR and keeps one entry per CDR3 protein. The profile shows about 120,000 distinct CDR3 sequences, roughly 14% of them singletons. Time point of the sample: pre-sensitization, week 0. As for treatment: therapeutic diphenylcyclopropenone sensitization with weekly scalp DPC. The material sequenced was whole blood, taken in connection with sensitization to the hapten diphenylcyclopropenone (DPC). The receptors stem from a woman between 18 and 29 years old with alopecia areata. Some clones in this sample may be carry-over from other donors' samples.

J is TRBJ1-5 and V is TRBV4-3; tentative D call: TRBD1 (5 bases). The germline V gene has CDR1 LGHNA and CDR2 YSLEER. Trimming removed 0 bases from V and 7 bases from J, with 13 bases in between. The CDR3 consists of 15 residues. The CDR3 nucleotides are TGCGCCAGCAGCCAAGATTTCGGGGCTGTGCAGCCCCAGCATTTT. This gives the protein CASSQDFGAVQPQHF.

This clonotype was observed a handful of times. The V call is TRBV30, the J call TRBJ2-4, with D perhaps given as TRBD1 or TRBD2 (5 bases each). Germline values: CDR1 GTSNPN, CDR2 SVGIG (reference sequence). CDR3 length: 15 amino acids. Deletions cut 2 bases from V and 9 bases from J, with 20 bases between. The CDR3 DNA follows: TGTGCCTGGAGTTCACGGGGACCGGCGTTTGGCATTCAGTACTTC. Its protein product is CAWSSRGPAFGIQYF.

The rearrangement uses TRBV29-1 and TRBJ1-1, with D tentatively TRBD1 (5 bases). CDR3 size: 13 residues. Germline CDR1 and CDR2: SQVTM and ANQGSEA. The V and J ends lost 6 bases and 1 base respectively, with 12 bases between them. The CDR3 coding sequence is TGCAGCGTGACGGAAGGGGCGAACACTGAAGCTTTCTTT. This gives the protein CSVTEGANTEAFF. Variable domain in full (rest from reference TRBV29-1 and TRBJ1-1): SAVISQKPSRDICQRGTSLTIQCQVDSQVTMMFWYRQQPGQSLTLIATANQGSEATYESGFVIDKFPISRPNLTFSTLTVSNMSPEDSSIYLCSVTEGANTEAFFGQGTRLTVV.

Only a few counts were recorded for this clonotype. The chain links TRBV20-1 to TRBJ2-4; TRBD1 aligns across 9 bases. The V segment lost 0 bases and the J segment 10 bases; nucleotides outside the gene matches: 4. The CDR3 loop spans 13 amino acids. Germline CDR1 DFQATT, CDR2 SNEGSKA (reference sequence). CDR3 nucleotides: TGCAGTGCTAGAGAGCGGGACAGGGAGATTCAGTACTTC. Its translation: CSARERDREIQYF.

At least ten counts were recorded for this clonotype. The chain is built from TRBV11-2 and TRBJ1-1; possibly TRBD1 for D (6 bases). Trimming shortened V by 4 bases and J by 4 bases, and 19 bases separated the two germline ends. The CDR3 has 16 amino acids. Germline V gives CDR1 SGHAT, CDR2 FQNNGV. The chain's CDR3 is CASSSRDKGGGTEAFF. The CDR3 bases are TGTGCCAGCAGCTCCCGGGACAAGGGTGGTGGCACTGAAGCTTTCTTT.

This clonotype was observed a handful of times. The gene calls are TRBV4-3 and TRBJ2-2; TRBD2 is a possible D gene (5 bases). The germline gives CDR1 LGHNA, CDR2 YSLEER. The ends were cut back, 0 bases at V and 5 bases at J, with 13 bases in the middle. There are 16 residues in the CDR3. The CDR3 nucleotides are TGCGCCAGCAGCCAAGATAGGCCCCCGGGGACCGGGGAGCTGTTTTTT. Protein sequence: CASSQDRPPGTGELFF.

CDR3 residues: CASSYGRADEKLFF. The CDR3 DNA follows: TGTGCCAGCAGTTACGGGAGGGCAGATGAAAAACTGTTTTTT. The chain links TRBV6-6 to TRBJ1-4; no clear D gene. Per the germline V gene, CDR1 is MNHNY and CDR2 is SVGAGI (reference sequence). The V gene lost 2 bases and the J gene lost 6 bases, with 10 bases spanning the gap. This CDR3 comprises 14 residues.

This clonotype was seen ten or more times. The chain recombines TRBV5-5 with TRBJ1-2; no firm D call. The CDR3 sequence is 14 residues long. CDR1 is SGHKS, CDR2 YYEKEE, per germline (reference sequence). Trimming pared 1 base from V and 4 bases from J, leaving 11 bases between. The CDR3 nucleotides read TGTGCCAGCAGCTTGCAGGCCGGATTCTATGGCTACACCTTC. It specifies CASSLQAGFYGYTF.

The chain joins TRBV4-2 to TRBJ2-4; D possibly corresponds to TRBD1 (5 bases). Per the germline V gene, CDR1 is LGHNA and CDR2 is YNFKEQ. There are 16 residues in the CDR3. V was pared by 0 bases and J by 0 bases, with 9 bases between. The CDR3 sequence: CASSQEDTQAKNIQYF. CDR3 nucleotide sequence: TGTGCCAGCAGCCAAGAGGACACTCAAGCCAAAAACATTCAGTACTTC.

This clonotype appeared a few times. In nucleotides, the CDR3 is TGTGCCAGCAGCTTAGAGCCGGGCTTCCAAGAGACCCAGTACTTC. Translated: CASSLEPGFQETQYF. This rearrangement joins TRBV7-6 to TRBJ2-5; D call uncertain. Trimming cost V 1 base and J 1 base, with 10 bases left between them. CDR3 length: 15 residues. In germline, CDR1 is SGHVS, CDR2 FNYEAQ.

This clonotype was counted many times. V usage is TRBV6-2 or TRBV6-3 and J usage is TRBJ1-1; D remains ambiguous. This CDR3 is 14 amino acids long. V lost 0 bases, J lost 0 bases, and 5 bases lay in between. Germline CDR1 MNHEY, CDR2 SVGEGT. For the CDR3, the DNA is TGTGCCAGCAGTTACTCGTTTGTGAACACTGAAGCTTTCTTT. It specifies CASSYSFVNTEAFF.

This clonotype was counted a few times. The chain couples TRBV3-1 to TRBJ2-1; no firm D call. V gave up 6 bases and J gave up 7 bases, with 13 bases separating them. CDR3 length: 13 amino acids. The germline CDR1 and CDR2 sequences are LGHDT and YNNKEL (reference sequence). The DNA for the CDR3 is TGTGCCAGCAGACTGTCTGGCGTTAATGAGCAGTTCTTC. Translated: CASRLSGVNEQFF.

This clonotype was seen many times. The V and J genes are TRBV7-9 and TRBJ2-5; TRBD2 aligns across 11 bases. This CDR3 contains 16 residues. Germline V gives CDR1 SEHNR, CDR2 FQNEAQ (reference sequence). The junction had 7 bases not matched to a gene; V was cut back by 4 bases and J by 3 bases. The CDR3 loop is CASSSRLAGGEETQYF. CDR3 in DNA: TGTGCCAGCAGCTCCCGTCTAGCGGGGGGCGAAGAGACCCAGTACTTC.

The chain uses TRBV6-2 or TRBV6-3 and TRBJ2-1; the match to TRBD2 covers 14 bases. CDR1 and CDR2 (germline): MNHEY, SVGEGT. This CDR3 has 17 amino acids. Trimming took 7 bases from V and 8 from J; bases not matched to a gene: 13. The CDR3 coding sequence is TGTGCCAGCACCAGCCCGGGACTAGCGGGGGACCGACATGAGCAGTTCTTC. Encoded protein: CASTSPGLAGDRHEQFF.

This clonotype was observed at least ten times. The chain is built from TRBV18 and TRBJ1-2; D perhaps matches TRBD1 (6 bases). Trimming left V 7 bases short and J 4 bases short, with 13 bases between. The CDR3 loop spans 13 amino acids. From germline, CDR1 is KGHSH and CDR2 LQKENI. CDR3 in DNA: TGTGCCAGCTTCCGACAGGCAATCTATGGCTACACCTTC. Encoded protein: CASFRQAIYGYTF.

The CDR3 region is CASSQPLGGNYGYTF. For the CDR3, the DNA is TGCGCCAGCAGCCAACCCCTTGGGGGGAACTATGGCTACACCTTC. This chain links TRBV4-1 with TRBJ1-2; D is possibly TRBD1 (5 bases). This CDR3 has 15 amino acids. V lost 2 bases, J lost 2 bases, and 12 bases lay in between. In germline, CDR1 is MGHRA, CDR2 YSYEKL.

The gene calls are TRBV30 and TRBJ2-7, with 11 bases fitting TRBD2. The CDR3 extends over 13 amino acids. The germline V gene has CDR1 GTSNPN and CDR2 SVGIG (reference sequence). The V and J ends lost 5 bases and 2 bases, in that order; junction bases with no gene match: 2. CDR3 nucleotide sequence: TGTGCCTGGTCTAGCGGGGGGCCCTACGAGCAGTACTTC. It translates to CAWSSGGPYEQYF.

This clonotype was picked up a small number of times. The rearrangement joins TRBV11-2 to TRBJ1-4; D gene ambiguous. V was trimmed by 0 bases and J by 7 bases, leaving 6 bases between them. This CDR3 region has 13 residues. Per germline, CDR1 SGHAT and CDR2 FQNNGV. The CDR3: CASSLDISEKLFF. CDR3 sequence (DNA): TGTGCCAGCAGCTTAGATATAAGTGAAAAACTGTTTTTT.

This clonotype came up many times. V gene TRBV6-5 combines with J gene TRBJ1-6; D gene uncertain. From germline, CDR1 is MNHEY and CDR2 SVGAGI. The V end lost 0 bases, the J end lost 4 bases, and 13 bases lay between the germline ends. This CDR3 has 17 residues. CDR3 amino acids: CASSYSTGSWYNSPLHF. The CDR3 DNA reads TGTGCCAGCAGTTACTCGACGGGGTCCTGGTATAATTCACCCCTCCACTTT.

In this sample, this clonotype turned up many times. This rearrangement joins TRBV27 to TRBJ2-6; 7 bases line up with TRBD1. The CDR3 is 16 residues long. The germline gives CDR1 MNHEY, CDR2 SMNVEV (reference sequence). J lost 2 bases, V lost 0 bases, and 1 base had no gene match. The CDR3 DNA follows: TGTGCCAGCAGTTTATCGACAGGGACTGGGGCCAACGTCCTGACTTTC. This translates into CASSLSTGTGANVLTF.

This clonotype was picked up many times. The V call is TRBV6-2 or TRBV6-3, the J call TRBJ2-1; TRBD1 agrees at 10 bases. V lost 2 bases to trimming and J lost 7 bases; unmatched junction nucleotides: 8. CDR1 MNHEY and CDR2 SVGEGT come from the germline V gene. CDR3 size: 16 residues. This CDR3 reads CASSYNPGQGRNEQFF. As DNA, the CDR3 is TGTGCCAGCAGTTACAACCCGGGACAGGGGCGGAATGAGCAGTTCTTC.

This clonotype was observed at least ten times. This chain connects TRBV20-1 to TRBJ2-5; D unresolved. V was cut by 6 bases and J by 5 bases, with 7 bases left in between. Per germline, CDR1 DFQATT and CDR2 SNEGSKA (reference sequence). CDR3 length: 10 amino acids. CDR3 in DNA: TGCAGTGCCATCTTGGAGACCCAGTACTTC. Protein: CSAILETQYF.

This clonotype appeared many times. V usage is TRBV20-1 and J usage is TRBJ2-6; maybe TRBD2 (7 bases). Germline CDR1 and CDR2: DFQATT and SNEGSKA (reference sequence). Trimming removed 2 bases at V and 2 bases at J, with 16 bases between. The CDR3 extends over 17 amino acids. CDR3 in amino acids: CSARLGGGPTGANVLTF. In nucleotides, the CDR3 is TGCAGTGCTAGACTCGGCGGGGGCCCAACTGGGGCCAACGTCCTGACTTTC.

This chain uses TRBV18 with TRBJ1-2, with D perhaps TRBD1 (6 bases). This CDR3 contains 14 residues. Germline V CDR1 and CDR2: KGHSH, LQKENI. V shed 3 bases and J shed 4 bases, with 12 bases lying between them. The CDR3 nucleotides read TGTGCCAGCTCACCGCACGGACAGCCCTATGGCTACACCTTC. It translates to CASSPHGQPYGYTF.

The CDR3 coding sequence is TGTGCCAGCAGCCAACAGGCCAACTCCTACGAGCAGTACTTC. Amino acid sequence: CASSQQANSYEQYF. The chain has TRBV3-1 and TRBJ2-7; D call uncertain. The CDR3 has 14 amino acids. V was shortened by 2 bases and J by 0 bases, with 8 bases between the two germline ends. CDR1 is LGHDT and CDR2 is YNNKEL in the germline V gene (reference sequence).

This clonotype was recorded a few times. The chain employs TRBV11-2 and TRBJ1-1, with unresolved D. The CDR3 totals 14 residues. Trimming left V 2 bases short and J 2 bases short, with 9 bases between. Germline V CDR1 and CDR2: SGHAT, FQNNGV. This CDR3 is CASSLKASNTEAFF. Written as DNA, the CDR3 is TGTGCCAGCAGCTTAAAGGCTAGTAACACTGAAGCTTTCTTT.

This clonotype was recorded many times. The chain has TRBV5-6 and TRBJ2-1; 11 bases are a match to TRBD2. Germline lookup yields CDR1 SGHDT and CDR2 YYEEEE. V shed 4 bases and J 10 bases; nucleotides not matched to a gene: 7. CDR3 length: 14 amino acids. The CDR3 spells CASSQLAGVDEQFF. The CDR3 coding sequence is TGTGCCAGCAGCCAACTAGCGGGGGTGGACGAGCAGTTCTTC. Full variable domain (missing parts from reference TRBV5-6 and TRBJ2-1): DAGVTQSPTHLIKTRGQQVTLRCSPKSGHDTVSWYQQALGQGPQFIFQYYEEEERQRGNFPDRFSGHQFPNYSSELNVNALLLGDSALYLCASSQLAGVDEQFFGPGTRLTVL.

This clonotype was counted many times. V gene TRBV2 combines with J gene TRBJ2-7; D perhaps matches TRBD1 (5 bases). Between the trimmed V and J ends, which lost 3 bases and 3 bases, there was a span of 18 bases. The CDR3 covers 16 residues. Germline V lookup: CDR1 SNHLY, CDR2 FYNNEI. The CDR3 is CASSEGRGVSYYEQYF. The CDR3 DNA reads TGTGCCAGCAGTGAGGGTAGGGGCGTTTCGTACTACGAGCAGTACTTC.